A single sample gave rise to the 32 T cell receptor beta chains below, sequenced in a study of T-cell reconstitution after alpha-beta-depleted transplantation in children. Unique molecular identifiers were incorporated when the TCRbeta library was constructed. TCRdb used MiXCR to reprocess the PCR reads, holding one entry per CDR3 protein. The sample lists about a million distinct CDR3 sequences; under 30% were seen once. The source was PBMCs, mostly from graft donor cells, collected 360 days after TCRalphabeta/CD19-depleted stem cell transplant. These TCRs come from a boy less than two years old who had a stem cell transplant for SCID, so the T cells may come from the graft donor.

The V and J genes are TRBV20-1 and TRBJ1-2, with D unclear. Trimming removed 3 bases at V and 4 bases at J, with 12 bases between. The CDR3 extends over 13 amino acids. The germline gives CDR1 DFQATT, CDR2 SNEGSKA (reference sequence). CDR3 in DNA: TGCAGTGCTAGCCCTGCTGCCGCCTATGGCTACACCTTC. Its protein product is CSASPAAAYGYTF.

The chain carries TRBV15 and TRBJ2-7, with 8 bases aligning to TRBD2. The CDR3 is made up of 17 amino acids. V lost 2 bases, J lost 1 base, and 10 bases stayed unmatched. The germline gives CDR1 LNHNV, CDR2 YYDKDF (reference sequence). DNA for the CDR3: TGTGCCACCAGCAGAATTGTAGCGGGGACTGCTTCCTACGAGCAGTACTTC. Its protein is CATSRIVAGTASYEQYF.

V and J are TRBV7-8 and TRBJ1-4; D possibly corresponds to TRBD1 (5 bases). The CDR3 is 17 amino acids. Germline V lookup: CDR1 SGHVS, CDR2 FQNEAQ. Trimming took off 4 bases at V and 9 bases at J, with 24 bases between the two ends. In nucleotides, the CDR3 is TGTGCCAGCAGCTCCTCTTTCCTCAGGGTGGAGGACCAAAAACTGTTTTTT. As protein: CASSSSFLRVEDQKLFF.

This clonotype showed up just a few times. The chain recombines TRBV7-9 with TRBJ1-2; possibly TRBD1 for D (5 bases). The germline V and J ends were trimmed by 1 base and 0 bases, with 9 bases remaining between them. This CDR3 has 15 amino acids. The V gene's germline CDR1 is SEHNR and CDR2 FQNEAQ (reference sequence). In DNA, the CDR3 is TGTGCCAGCAGCTTAGTGGGGGGGACTAACTATGGCTACACCTTC. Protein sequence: CASSLVGGTNYGYTF.

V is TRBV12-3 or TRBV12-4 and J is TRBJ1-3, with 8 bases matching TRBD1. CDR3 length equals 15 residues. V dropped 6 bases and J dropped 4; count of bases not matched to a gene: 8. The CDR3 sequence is CASSTSGTGGNTIYF. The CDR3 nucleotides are TGTGCCAGCAGCACTTCCGGGACAGGAGGAAACACCATATATTTT.

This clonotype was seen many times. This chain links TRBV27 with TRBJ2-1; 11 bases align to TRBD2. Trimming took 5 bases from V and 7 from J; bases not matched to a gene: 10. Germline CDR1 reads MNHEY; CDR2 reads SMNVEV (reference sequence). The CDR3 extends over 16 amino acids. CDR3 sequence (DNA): TGTGCCAGCAGTCCCTCTAGCGGGGGGTTTTTGAATGAGCAGTTCTTC. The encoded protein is CASSPSSGGFLNEQFF.

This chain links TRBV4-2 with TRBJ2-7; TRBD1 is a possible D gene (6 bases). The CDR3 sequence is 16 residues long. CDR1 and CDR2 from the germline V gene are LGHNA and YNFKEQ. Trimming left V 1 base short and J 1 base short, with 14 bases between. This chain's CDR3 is CASSQASTGLSYEQYF. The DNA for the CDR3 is TGTGCCAGCAGCCAAGCGTCGACAGGCCTGTCCTACGAGCAGTACTTC.

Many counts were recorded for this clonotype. CDR3 coding DNA: TGTGCCAGCAGCCAAGTGCAGACGACAGGGAACTACGAGCAGTACTTC. Its protein product is CASSQVQTTGNYEQYF. The rearrangement links TRBV3-1 to TRBJ2-7, with TRBD1 matching over 7 bases. Looked up from germline, CDR1 is LGHDT and CDR2 is YNNKEL (reference sequence). V was clipped by 1 base and J by 3 bases; unmatched bases: 9. The CDR3 has 16 residues.

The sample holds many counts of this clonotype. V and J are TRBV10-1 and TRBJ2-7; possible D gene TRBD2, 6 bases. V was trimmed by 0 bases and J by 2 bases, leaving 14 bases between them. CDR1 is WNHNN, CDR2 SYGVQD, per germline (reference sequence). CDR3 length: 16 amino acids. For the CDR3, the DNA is TGCGCCAGCAGTGAGTCGCGGGACTCTGTGGCCTACGAGCAGTACTTC. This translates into CASSESRDSVAYEQYF.

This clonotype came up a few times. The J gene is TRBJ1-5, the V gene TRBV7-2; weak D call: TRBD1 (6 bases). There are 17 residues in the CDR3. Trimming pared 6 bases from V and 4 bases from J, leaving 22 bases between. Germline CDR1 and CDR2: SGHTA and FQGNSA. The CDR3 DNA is TGTGCCAGCAGTTTCATCGCTTGGGGGCAGGGAAATCAGCCCCAGCATTTT. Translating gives CASSFIAWGQGNQPQHF.

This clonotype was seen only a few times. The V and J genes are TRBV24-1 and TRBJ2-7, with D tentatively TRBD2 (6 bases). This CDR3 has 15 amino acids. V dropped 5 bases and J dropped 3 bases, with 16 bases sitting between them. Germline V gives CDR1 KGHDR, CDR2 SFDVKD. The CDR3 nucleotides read TGTGCCACCAGTGGCGGGGCCCTGGGTGTCTACGAGCAGTACTTC. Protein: CATSGGALGVYEQYF.

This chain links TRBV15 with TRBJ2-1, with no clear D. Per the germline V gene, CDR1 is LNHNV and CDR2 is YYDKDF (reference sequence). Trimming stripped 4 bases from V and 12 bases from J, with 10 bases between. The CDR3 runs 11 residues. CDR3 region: CATSIVGTQFF. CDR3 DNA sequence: TGTGCCACCAGCATAGTGGGAACGCAGTTCTTC.

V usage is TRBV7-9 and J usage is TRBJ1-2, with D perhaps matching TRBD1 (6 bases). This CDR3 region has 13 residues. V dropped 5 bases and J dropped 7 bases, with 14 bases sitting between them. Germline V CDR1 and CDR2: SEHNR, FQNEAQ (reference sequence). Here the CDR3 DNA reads TGTGCCAGCAGCGAACAGGGTTTCGGTGGCTACACCTTC. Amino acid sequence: CASSEQGFGGYTF.

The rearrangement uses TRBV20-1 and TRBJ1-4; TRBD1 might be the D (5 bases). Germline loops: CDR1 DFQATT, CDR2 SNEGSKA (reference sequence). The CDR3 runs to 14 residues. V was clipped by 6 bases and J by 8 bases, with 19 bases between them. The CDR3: CSAQGVAGKEKLFF. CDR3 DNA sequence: TGCAGTGCCCAAGGGGTCGCAGGGAAGGAAAAACTGTTTTTT.

Written as DNA, the CDR3 is TGCAGCGTTGAATCGAGCGCTGGGAGAAAACTGTTTTTT. This codes for CSVESSAGRKLFF. V gene TRBV29-1 combines with J gene TRBJ1-4; D is unclear. The CDR3 loop spans 13 amino acids. Trimming took off 2 bases at V and 10 bases at J, with 14 bases between the two ends. Germline V gene data show CDR1 as SQVTM and CDR2 as ANQGSEA. Filled out from reference TRBV29-1 and TRBJ1-4, the complete variable domain reads SAVISQKPSRDICQRGTSLTIQCQVDSQVTMMFWYRQQPGQSLTLIATANQGSEATYESGFVIDKFPISRPNLTFSTLTVSNMSPEDSSIYLCSVESSAGRKLFFGSGTQLSVL.

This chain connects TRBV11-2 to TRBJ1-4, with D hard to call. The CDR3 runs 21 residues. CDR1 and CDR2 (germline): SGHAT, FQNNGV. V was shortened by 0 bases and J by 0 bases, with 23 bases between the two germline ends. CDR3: CASSLEAAAIEKRATNEKLFF. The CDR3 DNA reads TGTGCCAGCAGCTTAGAAGCGGCGGCGATAGAGAAGCGTGCAACTAATGAAAAACTGTTTTTT. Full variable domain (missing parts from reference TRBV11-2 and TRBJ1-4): EAGVAQSPRYKIIEKRQSVAFWCNPISGHATLYWYQQILGQGPKLLIQFQNNGVVDDSQLPKDRFSAERLKGVDSTLKIQPAKLEDSAVYLCASSLEAAAIEKRATNEKLFFGSGTQLSVL.

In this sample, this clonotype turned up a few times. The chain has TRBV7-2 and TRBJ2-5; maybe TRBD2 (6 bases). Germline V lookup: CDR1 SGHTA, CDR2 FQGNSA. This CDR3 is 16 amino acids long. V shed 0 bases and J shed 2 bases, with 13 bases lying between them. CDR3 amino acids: CASSLAGTPGQETQYF. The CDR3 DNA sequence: TGTGCCAGCAGCTTAGCCGGGACTCCTGGGCAAGAGACCCAGTACTTC.

CDR3 in DNA: TGTGCCACCAGTGATTTGTCGGAAGCTTTCTTT. Translated: CATSDLSEAFF. This chain connects TRBV24-1 to TRBJ1-1; no clear D gene. V lost 0 bases and J lost 8, with 3 bases in between. CDR3 length: 11 residues. Germline CDR1 reads KGHDR; CDR2 reads SFDVKD.

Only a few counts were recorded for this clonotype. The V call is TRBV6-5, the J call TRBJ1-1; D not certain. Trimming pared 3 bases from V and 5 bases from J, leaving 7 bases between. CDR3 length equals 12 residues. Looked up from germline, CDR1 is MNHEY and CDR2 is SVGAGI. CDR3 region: CASSYHGTEAFF. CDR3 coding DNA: TGTGCCAGCAGTTATCACGGGACTGAAGCTTTCTTT.

CDR3 amino acids: CASSYLAISSYEQYF. CDR3 coding DNA: TGCGCCAGCAGCTACCTGGCCATAAGCTCCTACGAGCAGTACTTC. The chain employs TRBV4-1 and TRBJ2-7; D gene ambiguous. V was pared by 5 bases and J by 0 bases, with 14 bases between. CDR1 is MGHRA, CDR2 YSYEKL, per germline. This CDR3 spans 15 amino acids.

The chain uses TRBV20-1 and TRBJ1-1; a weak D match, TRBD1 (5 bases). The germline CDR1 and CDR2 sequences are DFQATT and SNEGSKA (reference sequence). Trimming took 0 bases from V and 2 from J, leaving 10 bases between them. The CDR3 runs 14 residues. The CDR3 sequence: CSARDPGTNTEAFF. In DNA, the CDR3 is TGCAGTGCTAGAGATCCCGGGACTAACACTGAAGCTTTCTTT.

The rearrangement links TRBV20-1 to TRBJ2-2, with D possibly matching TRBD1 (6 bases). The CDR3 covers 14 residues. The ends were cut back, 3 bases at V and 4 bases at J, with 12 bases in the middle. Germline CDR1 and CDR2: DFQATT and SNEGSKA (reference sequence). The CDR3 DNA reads TGCAGTGCTAGGGACAGAGTTTTCACCGGGGAGCTGTTTTTT. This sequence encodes CSARDRVFTGELFF.

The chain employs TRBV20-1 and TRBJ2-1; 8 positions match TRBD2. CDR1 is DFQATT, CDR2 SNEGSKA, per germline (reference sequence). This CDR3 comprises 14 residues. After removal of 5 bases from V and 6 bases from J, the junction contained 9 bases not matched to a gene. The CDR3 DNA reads TGCAGTGCTGGAAGCGGGGGAACCTTCAATGAGCAGTTCTTC. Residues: CSAGSGGTFNEQFF.

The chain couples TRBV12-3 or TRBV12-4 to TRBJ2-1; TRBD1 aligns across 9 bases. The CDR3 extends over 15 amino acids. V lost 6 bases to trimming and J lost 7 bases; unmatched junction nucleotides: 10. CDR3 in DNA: TGTGCCAGCAGCCTACAGGGGGCGCATGGGAATGAGCAGTTCTTC. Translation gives CASSLQGAHGNEQFF.

The CDR3 region is CASSRVSSRNEQFF. The CDR3 DNA is TGTGCCAGCAGTCGGGTCTCCAGTCGGAATGAGCAGTTCTTC. The chain is built from TRBV2 and TRBJ2-1; D remains ambiguous. Looked up from germline, CDR1 is SNHLY and CDR2 is FYNNEI. Trimming pared 5 bases from V and 7 bases from J, leaving 15 bases between. This CDR3 spans 14 amino acids.

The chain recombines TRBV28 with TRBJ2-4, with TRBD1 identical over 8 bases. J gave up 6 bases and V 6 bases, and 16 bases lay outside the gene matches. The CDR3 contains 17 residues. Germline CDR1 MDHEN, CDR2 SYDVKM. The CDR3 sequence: CASSSPDRAIFRNIQYF. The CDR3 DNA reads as TGTGCCAGCAGCAGTCCGGACAGGGCGATCTTCCGAAACATTCAGTACTTC.

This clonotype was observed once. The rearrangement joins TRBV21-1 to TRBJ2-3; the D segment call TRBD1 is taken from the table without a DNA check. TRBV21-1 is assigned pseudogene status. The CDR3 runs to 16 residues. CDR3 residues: CASSEPGPLSTDTQYF. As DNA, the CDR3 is TGTGCCAGCAGTGAGCCGGGACCCCTTAGCACAGATACGCAGTATTTT.

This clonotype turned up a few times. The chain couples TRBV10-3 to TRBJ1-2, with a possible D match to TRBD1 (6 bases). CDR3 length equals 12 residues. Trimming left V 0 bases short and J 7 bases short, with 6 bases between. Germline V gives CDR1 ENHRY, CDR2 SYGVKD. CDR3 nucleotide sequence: TGTGCCATCAGTGAGTCGGGGGCTGGCTACACCTTC. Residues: CAISESGAGYTF.

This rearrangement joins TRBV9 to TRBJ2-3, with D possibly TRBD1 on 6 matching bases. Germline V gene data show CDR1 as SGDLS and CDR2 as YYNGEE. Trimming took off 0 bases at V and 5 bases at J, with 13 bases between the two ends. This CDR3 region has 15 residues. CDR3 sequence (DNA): TGTGCCAGCAGCGTAGGGCCAGGGGAAAGAGATACGCAGTATTTT. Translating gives CASSVGPGERDTQYF.

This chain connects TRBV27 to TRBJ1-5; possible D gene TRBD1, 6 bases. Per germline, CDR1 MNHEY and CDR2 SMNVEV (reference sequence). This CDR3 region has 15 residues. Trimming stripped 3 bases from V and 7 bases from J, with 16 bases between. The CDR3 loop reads CASSFQGIESQPQHF. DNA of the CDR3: TGTGCCAGCAGTTTCCAGGGGATAGAGAGCCAGCCCCAGCATTTT.

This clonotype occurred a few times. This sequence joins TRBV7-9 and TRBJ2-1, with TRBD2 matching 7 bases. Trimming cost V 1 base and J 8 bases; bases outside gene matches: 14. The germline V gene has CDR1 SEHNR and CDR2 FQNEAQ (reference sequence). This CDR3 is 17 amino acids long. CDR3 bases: TGTGCCAGCAGCTTAGTGGCAGCGGGGAGGAAGAGTGATGAGCAGTTCTTC. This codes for CASSLVAAGRKSDEQFF.

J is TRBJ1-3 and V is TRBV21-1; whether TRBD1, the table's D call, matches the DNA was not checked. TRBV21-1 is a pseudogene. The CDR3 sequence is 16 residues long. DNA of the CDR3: TGTGCCAGCAGTCCTAAACGTGGGGCCTCTGGAAACACCATATATTTT. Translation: CASSPKRGASGNTIYF.